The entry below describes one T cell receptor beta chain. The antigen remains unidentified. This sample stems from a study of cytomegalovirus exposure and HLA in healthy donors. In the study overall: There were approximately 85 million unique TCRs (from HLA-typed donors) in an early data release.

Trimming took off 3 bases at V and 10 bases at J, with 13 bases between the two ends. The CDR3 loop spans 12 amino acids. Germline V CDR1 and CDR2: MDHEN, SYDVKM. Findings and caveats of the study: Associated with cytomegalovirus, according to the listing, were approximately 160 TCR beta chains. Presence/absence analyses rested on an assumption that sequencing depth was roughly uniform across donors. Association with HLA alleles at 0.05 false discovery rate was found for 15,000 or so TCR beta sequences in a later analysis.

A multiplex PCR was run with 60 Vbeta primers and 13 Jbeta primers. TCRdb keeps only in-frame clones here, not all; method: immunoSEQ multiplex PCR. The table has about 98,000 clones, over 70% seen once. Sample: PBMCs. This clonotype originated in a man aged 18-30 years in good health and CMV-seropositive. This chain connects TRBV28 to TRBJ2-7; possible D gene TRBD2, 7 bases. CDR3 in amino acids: CASSFQGRAQYF. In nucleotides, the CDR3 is TGTGCCAGCAGTTTTCAGGGGAGGGCCCAGTACTTC.